This record concerns one TCR beta chain sequence. Its cognate antigen is unknown. This sample was included in a study of cytomegalovirus exposure and HLA in healthy donors. Whole-study context: A previous analysis identified approximately 110 million unique TCR beta sequences derived from roughly 190 million T cells.

The PCR used 60 Vbeta and 13 Jbeta primers. Data came from immunoSEQ multiplex PCR; TCRdb stores just in-frame clones and leaves some out. The data contain some 110,000 clones, 77% of them seen just once; the ten biggest clones take up 13%. Regarding donors, all were healthy bone marrow donors. Study-wide points: Highly shared sequence variants in one cluster were likely a sequencing artifact. V- and J-gene trimming in TCR beta was tied to a missense DCLRE1C variant by an analysis performed later.

The sample was PBMCs. This clonotype was obtained from a woman in her 40s in good health and CMV-seropositive.

DNA for the CDR3: TGTGCCAGCAGTGGACGACAGGGGAACACCGGGGAGCTGTTTTTT. As protein: CASSGRQGNTGELFF. This sequence joins TRBV6-1 and TRBJ2-2, with 7 bases matching TRBD1. This CDR3 has 15 amino acids. Unmatched junction bases numbered 3, after V lost 4 bases and J lost 1 base. Germline V lookup: CDR1 MNHNS, CDR2 SASEGT.